The next 9 T cell receptor beta chains were all read from a single sample in a study of cytotoxic CD8 clonotypes in ibrutinib-treated CLL. The assay was immunoSEQ multiplex PCR, and TCRdb's table has in-frame clones only and misses some. The data show just over 45,000 clones, about two thirds seen once. The source was PBMCs, collected after 12 months of ibrutinib treatment. The receptor set was obtained from a human donor with chronic lymphocytic leukemia.

This chain uses TRBV2 with TRBJ2-4; either TRBD1 or TRBD2 may supply D (5 bases each). Trimming shortened V by 6 bases and J by 0 bases, and 15 bases separated the two germline ends. Germline values: CDR1 SNHLY, CDR2 FYNNEI. The CDR3 extends over 16 amino acids. The CDR3 reads CASRPGTDLAKNIQYF. CDR3 DNA sequence: TGTGCCAGCAGGCCCGGGACGGATCTAGCCAAAAACATTCAGTACTTC.

Here the CDR3 reads CASSLNTGDTGELFF. As DNA, the CDR3 is TGTGCCAGCAGCTTAAACACAGGTGACACCGGGGAGCTGTTTTTT. The chain combines TRBV11-2 with TRBJ2-2; tentatively, D is TRBD1 (5 bases). Germline V lookup: CDR1 SGHAT, CDR2 FQNNGV. The CDR3 extends over 15 amino acids. Trimming removed 2 bases at V and 3 bases at J, with 10 bases between.

This clone appeared a single time. This chain links TRBV21-1 with TRBJ1-5. TRBV21-1 is annotated as a pseudogene. The CDR3 contains 16 residues. CDR3 coding DNA: TGTGCCAGCAGACCGCGGCTACATTGGCATCATCAGCCCCAGCATTTT. It yields the protein CASRPRLHWHHQPQHF.

This chain links TRBV6-9 with TRBJ2-2, with unresolved D. CDR3 length equals 14 residues. In germline, CDR1 is MNHGY, CDR2 SVAAGI. With 3 bases removed from V and 4 bases from J, the gap between germline ends came to 9 bases. CDR3 sequence: CASSYSRATGELFF. The CDR3 coding sequence is TGTGCCAGCAGTTACTCAAGAGCCACCGGGGAGCTGTTTTTT.

This clone came up a few times. The chain has TRBV7-9 and TRBJ1-1; weak D call: TRBD1 (5 bases). Trimming removed 5 bases from V and 10 bases from J, with 17 bases in between. The CDR3 contains 13 residues. The V gene's germline CDR1 is SEHNR and CDR2 FQNEAQ (reference sequence). CDR3 coding DNA: TGTGCCAGCAGCCTCCGGACGCAGGGACGAGCTTTCTTT. This sequence encodes CASSLRTQGRAFF.

The chain combines TRBV11-2 with TRBJ2-1; D gene unclear. CDR3 length: 14 residues. Germline V gene lookup returns CDR1 SGHAT and CDR2 FQNNGV. Trimming shortened V by 0 bases and J by 6 bases, and 9 bases separated the two germline ends. CDR3 coding DNA: TGTGCCAGCAGCTTAGAATCTGGGGTCAATGAGCAGTTCTTC. It yields the protein CASSLESGVNEQFF.

This clone was found a few times. The chain is built from TRBV14 and TRBJ1-1; unclear D gene. The germline V and J ends were trimmed by 4 bases and 2 bases, with 8 bases remaining between them. Germline CDR1 and CDR2: SGHDN and FVKESK. The CDR3 sequence is 13 residues long. CDR3 in amino acids: CASSPQFNTEAFF. The CDR3 DNA is TGTGCCAGCAGCCCGCAGTTTAACACTGAAGCTTTCTTT. The full variable domain, in which reference TRBV14 and TRBJ1-1 provide the parts outside the CDR3, is EAGVTQFPSHSVIEKGQTVTLRCDPISGHDNLYWYRRVMGKEIKFLLHFVKESKQDESGMPNNRFLAERTGGTYSTLKVQPAELEDSGVYFCASSPQFNTEAFFGQGTRLTVV.

J is TRBJ1-1 and V is TRBV14; D unclear. The CDR3 length is 14 residues. CDR1 SGHDN and CDR2 FVKESK come from the germline V gene. V was clipped by 4 bases and J by 0 bases, with 9 bases between them. Written as DNA, the CDR3 is TGTGCCAGCAGCCTATCCGGTGTGAACACTGAAGCTTTCTTT. Translated: CASSLSGVNTEAFF.

This clone was observed a few times. The V and J genes are TRBV18 and TRBJ1-1; no clear D. There are 15 residues in the CDR3. The V gene lost 1 base and the J gene lost 1 base, with 10 bases spanning the gap. Germline V gene lookup returns CDR1 KGHSH and CDR2 LQKENI. CDR3 sequence: CASSPRRAGNTEAFF. CDR3 nucleotides: TGTGCCAGCTCACCACGCCGAGCTGGGAACACTGAAGCTTTCTTT.